Listed below are T cell receptor beta chains from one sample, sequenced in a study of post-analysis software for immune sequencing data. TCRdb redid the calling of the PCR reads with MiXCR, one entry per CDR3 protein. The sample shows around 400,000 distinct CDR3 sequences, 35% to 45% of them seen only once. Sequencing used blood. The receptors come from a girl aged 2 to 10 with multiple sclerosis. The CDR3 runs from the conserved cysteine through the conserved F or W. A D gene is named only where the DNA matches it firmly. Expanded clones get a size class; other rows say once, few or many, or leave the size out.

few,TRBJ2-1,TRBD2,TRBV20-1,TGCAGTGCTAGTAGCGGGATGAAAACACGGGACAATGAGCAGTTCTTC,CSASSGMKTRDNEQFF
.,TRBJ1-1,.,TRBV7-7,TGTGCCAGCAGTTTAGACGAGAACACTGAAGCTTTCTTT,CASSLDENTEAFF
few,TRBJ2-3,TRBD2,TRBV7-9,TGTGCCAGCAGACCACCCGGGACTAGCGGGGGTCCGGGCCCCACAGATACGCAGTATTTT,CASRPPGTSGGPGPTDTQYF
many,TRBJ1-2,TRBD1,TRBV5-8,TGTGCCAGCAGCTTGAACGGGGGACAGGGCTACACCTTC,CASSLNGGQGYTF
.,TRBJ2-7,TRBD1,TRBV7-2,TGTGCCAGCAGCCGGGGACAGAGCCTAAATGCCTACGAGCAGTACTTC,CASSRGQSLNAYEQYF
.,TRBJ1-2,TRBD1,TRBV6-5,TGTGCCAGCAGTCCGACAGGGCCTAACTATGGCTACACCTTC,CASSPTGPNYGYTF
.,TRBJ1-4,.,TRBV4-1,TGCGCCAGCAGCCAAGGCTACATTGCCTCGTCCTATAATGAAAAACTGTTTTTT,CASSQGYIASSYNEKLFF
.,TRBJ1-2,.,TRBV29-1,TGCAGCGTTGGTGATGATAAGGTCAATCCCGGTTTATACTACACCTTC,CSVGDDKVNPGLYYTF
.,TRBJ2-7,.,TRBV5-1,TGCGCCAGCAGGTCACAGTTTACCTACGAGCAGTACTTC,CASRSQFTYEQYF
few,TRBJ2-7,TRBD1,TRBV12-3/TRBV12-4,TGTGCCAGCAGTCCCCCCTTAGGACAGGGGGCCCTCGAGCAGTACTTC,CASSPPLGQGALEQYF
few,TRBJ1-6,TRBD1,TRBV5-1,TGCGCCAGCAGCTACATGGGACAGGGGCGATTAAATTCACCCCTCCACTTT,CASSYMGQGRLNSPLHF
.,TRBJ2-7,.,TRBV5-1,TGCGCCAGCAGCTGGGGTCCAGGGACCTACGAGCAGTACTTC,CASSWGPGTYEQYF
few,TRBJ2-1,.,TRBV5-1,TGCGCCAGCAGAGAAGCAGGGTATAGCCTCGGTGAGCAGTTCTTC,CASREAGYSLGEQFF
few,TRBJ2-5,TRBD2,TRBV27,TGTGCCAGCAGTCCCTGGACTAGCGGGAGGCCGGCCCAAGAGACCCAGTACTTC,CASSPWTSGRPAQETQYF
.,TRBJ2-3,.,TRBV7-9,TGTGCCAGCAGCCTCGCAGGGATTGCGTCCCGCAAACCAGCCACAGATACGCAGTATTTT,CASSLAGIASRKPATDTQYF
.,TRBJ2-5,.,TRBV10-3,TGTGCCATCAGTGTAGGGACATATGAGCAGTACTTC,CAISVGTYEQYF
.,TRBJ1-2,TRBD1,TRBV27,TGTGCCAGCAGCCAAGGGGGACAGGGACCCAACTATGGCTACACCTTC,CASSQGGQGPNYGYTF
many,TRBJ1-2,.,TRBV29-1,TGCAGCGTTGTGAGTCGGGGATCCTATGGCTACACCTTC,CSVVSRGSYGYTF
few,TRBJ2-5,.,TRBV10-3,TGTGCCATCAGCGCCTCTCAAGAGACCCAGTACTTC,CAISASQETQYF
few,TRBJ2-3,.,TRBV28,TGTGCCAGCAGTTCCGGGACATACGGGGCAGATACGCAGTATTTT,CASSSGTYGADTQYF
few,TRBJ2-1,TRBD1,TRBV28,TGTGCCAGCAGTTTCAGACAGGGGAAGAACAATGAGCAGTTCTTC,CASSFRQGKNNEQFF
.,TRBJ2-1,TRBD2,TRBV10-3,TGTGCCATCGGAGCCGTGGGGGGGTCCCATGAGCAGTTCTTC,CAIGAVGGSHEQFF
few,TRBJ2-5,.,TRBV20-1,TGCAGTGCTAGAGAGAGCAATAGGGAAGGGCCCCAGTACTTC,CSARESNREGPQYF
few,TRBJ2-7,TRBD1,TRBV28,TGTGCCAGCAGTTACTGGACAGGGGGGTCCTACGAGCAGTACTTC,CASSYWTGGSYEQYF
.,TRBJ2-1,.,TRBV6-6,TGTGCCAGCAGGCCCTGGGACGGCGGCTCCTACAATGAGCAGTTCTTC,CASRPWDGGSYNEQFF
.,TRBJ2-5,TRBD1,TRBV10-2,TGCGCCAGCAGCTCTCGGGACAGGGCCCAAGAGACCCAGTACTTC,CASSSRDRAQETQYF
.,TRBJ2-5,.,TRBV20-1,TGCAGTGCTTCAACCCCGACAGTCAAAGAGACCCAGTACTTC,CSASTPTVKETQYF
few,TRBJ2-7,TRBD2,TRBV27,TGTGCCAGCAGTTCTAGCGGGGGGAAGTACGAGCAGTACTTC,CASSSSGGKYEQYF
.,TRBJ2-1,TRBD1,TRBV5-1,TGCGCCAGCAGCTTACAGGGGGCTGGGGATGAGCAGTTCTTC,CASSLQGAGDEQFF
many,TRBJ2-7,.,TRBV5-5,TGTGCCAGCAGCTCCTCCGGGACACGATTTTCGTCCTACGAGCAGTACTTC,CASSSSGTRFSSYEQYF
.,TRBJ1-2,.,TRBV20-1,TGCAGTGCTAGAGACGTGGGCAGACTCTATGGCTACACCTTC,CSARDVGRLYGYTF
few,TRBJ2-7,.,TRBV12-3/TRBV12-4,TGTGCCAGCAGTTCTATTGGGACGCTGGGCTACGAGCAGTACTTC,CASSSIGTLGYEQYF